The 9 T cell receptor beta chains below come from one sample, sequenced in a study of control samples from healthy donors and cancer patients. The protocol was immunoSEQ multiplex PCR, while the TCRdb copy is restricted to in-frame clones and leaves out a portion. The sample lists 150,000 to 200,000 clones, about 90% seen once, with 2% to 2.5% in the top ten. The sequenced material came from blood. The receptors were sampled from a woman aged 35 to 49 in good health.

The V call is TRBV6-1, the J call TRBJ2-4; the D gene is possibly TRBD1 (7 bases). Between the trimmed V and J ends, which lost 4 bases and 1 base, there was a span of 20 bases. The CDR3 is made up of 18 amino acids. Germline V gene sequence: CDR1 MNHNS, CDR2 SASEGT. The CDR3 loop is CASSVGGGFERAKNIQYF. Here the CDR3 DNA reads TGTGCCAGCAGTGTAGGAGGGGGCTTTGAACGCGCCAAAAACATTCAGTACTTC.

The rearrangement links TRBV2 to TRBJ2-7; 9 bases are a match to TRBD2. J lost 6 bases, V lost 3 bases, and 9 bases had no gene match. CDR1 is SNHLY and CDR2 is FYNNEI in the germline V gene. The CDR3 contains 15 residues. The CDR3 DNA sequence: TGTGCCAGCAGTGAGGTCTCTAGCGGGGAGCGCGAGCAGTACTTC. Residues: CASSEVSSGEREQYF.

V gene TRBV5-5 combines with J gene TRBJ2-7; 7 bases align to TRBD1. The CDR3 extends over 14 amino acids. Germline V lookup: CDR1 SGHKS, CDR2 YYEKEE (reference sequence). After removal of 0 bases from V and 7 bases from J, the junction contained 7 bases not matched to a gene. CDR3 sequence (DNA): TGTGCCAGCAGCTTGGGACAGGGATACTGGGAGCAGTACTTC. Amino acid sequence: CASSLGQGYWEQYF.

The rearrangement uses TRBV5-6 and TRBJ2-7; D uncertain. The V end was cut by 4 bases, the J end by 3 bases, with 8 bases between. The CDR3 totals 12 residues. Germline lookup yields CDR1 SGHDT and CDR2 YYEEEE. CDR3 DNA sequence: TGTGCCAGCAGCCTTATTCACTACGAGCAGTACTTC. It codes for CASSLIHYEQYF.

The chain combines TRBV29-1 with TRBJ1-2; 7 bases fit TRBD1. The V gene's germline CDR1 is SQVTM and CDR2 ANQGSEA. V shed 7 bases and J 0 bases; nucleotides not matched to a gene: 5. There are 13 residues in the CDR3. CDR3 sequence (DNA): TGCAGCGCAGATGGGACAGCTAACTATGGCTACACCTTC. It specifies CSADGTANYGYTF.

This chain links TRBV4-1 with TRBJ1-5; 9 bases line up with TRBD1. In germline, CDR1 is MGHRA, CDR2 YSYEKL. V was pared by 1 base and J by 1 base, with 5 bases of the junction left unmatched. The CDR3 covers 17 residues. The CDR3 DNA reads as TGCGCCAGCAGCCAAGTACAGGGGGCATCGAGCAATCAGCCCCAGCATTTT. This translates into CASSQVQGASSNQPQHF.

This chain connects TRBV27 to TRBJ2-3; D possibly corresponds to TRBD2 (6 bases). CDR1 is MNHEY and CDR2 is SMNVEV in the germline V gene (reference sequence). This CDR3 is built from 17 residues. With 1 base removed from V and 2 bases from J, the gap between germline ends came to 16 bases. The CDR3 here is CASSLFRGTSITDTQYF. Written as DNA, the CDR3 is TGTGCCAGCAGTTTATTCCGCGGGACGTCAATCACAGATACGCAGTATTTT.

The chain employs TRBV27 and TRBJ2-1, with D maybe TRBD1 (5 bases). Trimming removed 2 bases at V and 5 bases at J, with 22 bases between. This CDR3 has 18 amino acids. CDR1 is MNHEY and CDR2 is SMNVEV in the germline V gene (reference sequence). The CDR3 here is CASSLIRRGPVRNNEQFF. DNA of the CDR3: TGTGCCAGCAGTTTAATCCGAAGGGGCCCTGTCCGCAACAATGAGCAGTTCTTC.

The chain uses TRBV7-9 and TRBJ2-5; TRBD2 agrees at 7 bases. J gave up 7 bases and V 5 bases, and 7 bases lay outside the gene matches. The CDR3 covers 13 residues. Germline assignment: CDR1 SEHNR and CDR2 FQNEAQ (reference sequence). The DNA for the CDR3 is TGTGCCAGCAGCGCGACTAGCCAGGGGACCCAGTACTTC. Its translation is CASSATSQGTQYF.